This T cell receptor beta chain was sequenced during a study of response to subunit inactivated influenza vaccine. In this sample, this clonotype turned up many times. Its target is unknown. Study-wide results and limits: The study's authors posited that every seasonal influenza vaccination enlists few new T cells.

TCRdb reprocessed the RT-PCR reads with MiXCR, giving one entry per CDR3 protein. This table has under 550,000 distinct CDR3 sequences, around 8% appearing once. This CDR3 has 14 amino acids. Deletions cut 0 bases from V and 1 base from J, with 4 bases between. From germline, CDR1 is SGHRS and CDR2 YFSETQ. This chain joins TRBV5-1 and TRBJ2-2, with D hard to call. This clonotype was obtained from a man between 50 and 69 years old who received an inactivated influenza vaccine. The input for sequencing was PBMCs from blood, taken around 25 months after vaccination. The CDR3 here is CASSLVLNTGELFF. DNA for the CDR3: TGCGCCAGCAGCTTGGTACTGAACACCGGGGAGCTGTTTTTT.